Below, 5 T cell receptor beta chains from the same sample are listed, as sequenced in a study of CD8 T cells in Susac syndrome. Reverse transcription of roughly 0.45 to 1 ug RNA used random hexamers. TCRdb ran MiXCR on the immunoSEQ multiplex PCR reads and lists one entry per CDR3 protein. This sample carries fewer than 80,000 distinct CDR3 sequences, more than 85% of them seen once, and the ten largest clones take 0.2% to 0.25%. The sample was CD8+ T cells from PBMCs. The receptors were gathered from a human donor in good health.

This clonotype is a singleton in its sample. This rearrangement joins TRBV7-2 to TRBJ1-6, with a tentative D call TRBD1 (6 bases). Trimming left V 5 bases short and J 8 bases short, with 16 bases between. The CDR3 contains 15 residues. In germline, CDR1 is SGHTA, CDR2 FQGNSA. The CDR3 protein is CASSVGQMKHSPLHF. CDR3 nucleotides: TGTGCCAGCAGCGTTGGACAGATGAAGCATTCACCCCTCCACTTT.

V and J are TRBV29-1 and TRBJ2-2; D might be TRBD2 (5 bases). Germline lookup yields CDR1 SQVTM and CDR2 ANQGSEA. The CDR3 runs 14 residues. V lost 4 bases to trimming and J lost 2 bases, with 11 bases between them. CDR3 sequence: CSVAKDYNTGELFF. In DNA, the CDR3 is TGCAGCGTTGCCAAAGACTATAACACCGGGGAGCTGTTTTTT.

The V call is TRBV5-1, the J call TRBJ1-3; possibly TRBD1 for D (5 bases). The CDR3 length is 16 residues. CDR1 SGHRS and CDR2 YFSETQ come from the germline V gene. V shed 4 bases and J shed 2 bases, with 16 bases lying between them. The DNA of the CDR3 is TGCGCCAGCAGCAACCCGGGGCATGGGGCTGGAAACACCATATATTTT. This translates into CASSNPGHGAGNTIYF.

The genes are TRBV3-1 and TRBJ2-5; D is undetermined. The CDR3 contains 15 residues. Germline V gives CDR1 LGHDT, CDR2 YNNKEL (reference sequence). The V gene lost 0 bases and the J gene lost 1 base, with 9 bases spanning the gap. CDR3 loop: CASSQDPATQETQYF. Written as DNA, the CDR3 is TGTGCCAGCAGCCAAGATCCCGCTACCCAAGAGACCCAGTACTTC.

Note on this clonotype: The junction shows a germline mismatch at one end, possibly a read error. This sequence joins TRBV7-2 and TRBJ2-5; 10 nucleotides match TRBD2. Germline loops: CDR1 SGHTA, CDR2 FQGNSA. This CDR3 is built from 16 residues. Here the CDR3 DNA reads TGTGCCAGCAGCTCCGTGGATAGCGGGGGGCAAGAGACCCAGCACTTC. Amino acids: CASSSVDSGGQETQHF.